This T cell receptor beta chain was sequenced for a study of Ad26.COV2.S vaccination and SARS-CoV-2 variants. Treatment described: roughly 19 received Ad26.COV2.S at low or high dose, single or two shots; 5 received placebo; per-sample allocation not given. The investigators took samples on day 63 after the first vaccine or placebo injection. TCRdb's copy holds only in-frame clones and misses some; the assay was immunoSEQ multiplex PCR. The table lists about 480,000 clones, around 88% of them singletons. CDR1 is SGHNT and CDR2 is YYREEE in the germline V gene (reference sequence). Trimming left V 3 bases short and J 2 bases short, with 12 bases between. The CDR3 sequence is 14 residues long.

The source of this sequence is a person between 18 and 60 years old who received the Ad26.COV2.S COVID-19 vaccine or a placebo. The sample consisted of peripheral blood, taken in a trial of Ad26.COV2.S vaccine versus placebo. The chain recombines TRBV5-4 with TRBJ2-7; D may be TRBD1 or TRBD2 (5 bases each). The CDR3 loop reads CASSWGKSPYEQYF. CDR3 DNA sequence: TGTGCCAGCAGCTGGGGGAAGAGTCCCTACGAGCAGTACTTC.